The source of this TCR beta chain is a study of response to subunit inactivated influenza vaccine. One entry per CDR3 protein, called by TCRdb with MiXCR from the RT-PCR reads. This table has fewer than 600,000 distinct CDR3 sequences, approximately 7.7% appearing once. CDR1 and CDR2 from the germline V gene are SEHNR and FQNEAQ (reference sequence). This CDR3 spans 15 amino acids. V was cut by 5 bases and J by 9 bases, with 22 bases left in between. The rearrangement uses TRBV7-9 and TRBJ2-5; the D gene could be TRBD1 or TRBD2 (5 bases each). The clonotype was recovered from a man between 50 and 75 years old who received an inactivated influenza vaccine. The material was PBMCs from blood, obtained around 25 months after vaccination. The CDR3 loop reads CASSGAPVALGAQYF. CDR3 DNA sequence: TGTGCCAGCAGCGGGGCGCCAGTGGCTCTCGGGGCCCAGTACTTC.